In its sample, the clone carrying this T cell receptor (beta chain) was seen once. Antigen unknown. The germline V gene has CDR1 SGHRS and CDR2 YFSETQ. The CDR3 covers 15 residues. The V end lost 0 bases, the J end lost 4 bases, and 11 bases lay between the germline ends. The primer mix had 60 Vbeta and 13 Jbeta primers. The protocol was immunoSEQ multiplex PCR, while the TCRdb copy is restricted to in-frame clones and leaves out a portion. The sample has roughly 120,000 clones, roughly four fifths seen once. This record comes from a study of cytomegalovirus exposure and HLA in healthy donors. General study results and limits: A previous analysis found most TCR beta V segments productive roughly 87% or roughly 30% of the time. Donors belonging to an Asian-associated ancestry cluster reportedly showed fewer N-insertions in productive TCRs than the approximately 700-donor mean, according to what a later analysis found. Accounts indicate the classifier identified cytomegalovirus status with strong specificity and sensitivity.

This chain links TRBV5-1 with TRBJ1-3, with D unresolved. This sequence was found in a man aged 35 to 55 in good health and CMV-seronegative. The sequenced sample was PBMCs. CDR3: CASSLADAGGNTIYF. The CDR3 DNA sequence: TGCGCCAGCAGCTTGGCCGACGCAGGCGGAAACACCATATATTTT.